This T cell receptor (beta chain) appears in the sequencing data of a study of blood T cell repertoires in COVID-19 (dated by TCRdb to 2019 to 2021). The study in broad terms: Samples from collaborators originated in the United States, Italy and Spain and spanned both the acute and convalescent phases of COVID-19. The prospective study material was composed of cDNA or gDNA derived from T cells, B-cell-depleted T cells, or PBMCs. Subjects who had been exposed to COVID-19, were actively infected with it, or had recovered from it provided the deeply sampled blood TCRbeta repertoires that made up the dataset. The repertoires were released in a freely available public database meant as a resource for research on the immune response to SARS-CoV-2. A de-identified subject ID, COVID-19 status, age in years and sex were almost always included in the sample metadata. HLA class I and class II types, where available, came from metadata supplied by the sample provider rather than from assay-based typing. Samples were obtained from the ongoing ImmuneRACE study (first 160 participants) and from 1,254 subjects provided by 6 global collaborators.

On the study overall, not on this receptor specifically: How much clinical and demographic metadata was included differed by source and by participant, and the metadata was provided uncurated.

TCRbeta CDR3 regions were amplified from genomic DNA using the immunoSEQ Assay, a bias-controlled multiplex PCR. From the authors' description of their analysis: Within the assay, amplification of reference gene primers was used to estimate how many nucleated cells each sample contained. Sequence reads were collapsed and filtered to measure the absolute abundance of every unique TCRbeta CDR3 rearrangement. For each sample, productive Simpson clonality was calculated as the square root of Simpson's diversity index over productive rearrangements. TCRdb provides this immuneACCESS table in a form limited to in-frame rearrangements. Some clones are lacking; in checked studies, under half of them reflect an unresolved V gene, and why the rest are absent is not known. The DNA gave D and trimming, while V, J and clone size come from that table. Counted in this sample were about 99,000 clones; 82% of them appeared once. The leading ten clones occupy about 5% of the sample.

The collaborating institutions used their own protocols to collect whole blood in K2EDTA tubes. For TCRbeta analysis, collaborators shipped samples as frozen whole blood, isolated PBMCs, or DNA extracted from either of those sample types. Worth noting for this clone: Its recognized antigen is unknown. Base qualities are not provided; no much larger clone lies one nucleotide away.

V is trimmed back by 4 bases and J by 0 bases, and the junction contains 4 bases that no gene match accounts for. Reading from cysteine to phenylalanine, the CDR3 counts 16 amino acids. This entry keeps only the CDR3 DNA: 48 bases, framed from base 1. CDR1 and CDR2 (SGHNT, YYREEE) derive from the germline V gene (reference sequence). The chain uses TRBV5-4 and TRBJ1-1; TRBD1 agrees with 12 junctional bases. Sequencing was done on a sample of peripheral blood. This sequence originates from a man between 60 and 75 years old with acute or convalescent COVID-19. The DNA sequence is given as TGTGCCAGCAGCCCCCGGGACAGGGGGCTGAACACTGAAGCTTTCTTT. Translated, this gives CASSPRDRGLNTEAFF.